This passage covers 18 T cell receptor beta chains from one sample sequenced in a study of blood T cell repertoires in COVID-19. Generated by immunoSEQ multiplex PCR, the TCRdb table keeps only in-frame clones and is missing some. This sample has around 200,000 clones; about 85% occur once, and the top ten carry 4.5% to 5%. The specimen sequenced was peripheral blood. These receptors came from a woman of 80 years or more with acute or convalescent COVID-19.

CDR3 sequence reads: CASSLDGRAGGTDTQYF. In DNA, the CDR3 is TGTGCCAGCAGCTTGGACGGGAGGGCCGGGGGCACAGATACGCAGTATTTT. The chain couples TRBV5-4 to TRBJ2-3; 8 nucleotides align to TRBD2. Germline CDR1 and CDR2: SGHNT and YYREEE (reference sequence). J gave up 1 base and V 0 bases, and 7 bases lay outside the gene matches. The CDR3 sequence is 17 residues long.

The chain carries TRBV18 and TRBJ1-6; D unclear. CDR3 length: 13 amino acids. The germline V gene has CDR1 KGHSH and CDR2 LQKENI. Trimming took 5 bases from V and 8 from J, leaving 10 bases between them. CDR3 sequence (DNA): TGTGCCAGCTCAACCTTATCGGATTCACCCCTCCACTTT. Residues: CASSTLSDSPLHF.

The V call is TRBV27, the J call TRBJ1-2; 12 bases line up with TRBD1. The CDR3 runs to 17 residues. V dropped 2 bases and J dropped 0; count of bases not matched to a gene: 4. Germline assignment: CDR1 MNHEY and CDR2 SMNVEV (reference sequence). The CDR3 region is CASSLGGTGGSNYGYTF. The CDR3, as DNA: TGTGCCAGCAGTTTAGGCGGGACAGGGGGCTCTAACTATGGCTACACCTTC.

This clone was seen just once. The chain employs TRBV27 and TRBJ1-2, with 9 bases matching TRBD1. Trimming at V came to 3 bases and at J to 4 bases, leaving 6 bases not matched to a gene. This CDR3 comprises 15 residues. Germline CDR1 MNHEY, CDR2 SMNVEV (reference sequence). In nucleotides, the CDR3 is TGTGCCAGCAGTTTCTTGACAGGGGGGGTCTATGGCTACACCTTC. This gives the protein CASSFLTGGVYGYTF.

The CDR3 loop is CASSLMGAGVGEKLFF. In DNA, the CDR3 is TGTGCCAGCAGCTTAATGGGGGCGGGCGTTGGTGAAAAACTGTTTTTT. The chain is built from TRBV11-2 and TRBJ1-4; D is perhaps TRBD1 (6 bases). The V gene lost 2 bases and the J gene lost 7 bases, with 17 bases spanning the gap. Germline loops: CDR1 SGHAT, CDR2 FQNNGV. The CDR3 runs to 16 residues.

The chain joins TRBV10-1 to TRBJ2-7; 9 nucleotides align to TRBD2. The CDR3 runs 15 residues. Germline values: CDR1 WNHNN, CDR2 SYGVQD (reference sequence). J lost 1 base, V lost 0 bases, and 1 base had no gene match. CDR3 region: CASSESLAGSYEQYF. CDR3 in DNA: TGCGCCAGCAGTGAGTCCCTAGCGGGATCCTACGAGCAGTACTTC.

This chain uses TRBV29-1 with TRBJ1-5, with D perhaps matching TRBD1 (6 bases). V shed 4 bases and J shed 0 bases, with 10 bases lying between them. The CDR3 is 14 amino acids. Looked up from germline, CDR1 is SQVTM and CDR2 is ANQGSEA. The DNA of the CDR3 is TGCAGCGTTGGGACAGCCGATAGCAATCAGCCCCAGCATTTT. Its protein product is CSVGTADSNQPQHF.

The chain links TRBV4-3 to TRBJ2-1; D ambiguous. Germline lookup yields CDR1 LGHNA and CDR2 YSLEER. Trimming shortened V by 0 bases and J by 2 bases, and 11 bases separated the two germline ends. The CDR3 length is 16 residues. CDR3 sequence reads: CASSQEPVVTYNEQFF. The CDR3 DNA sequence: TGCGCCAGCAGCCAAGAACCGGTGGTGACCTACAATGAGCAGTTCTTC.

The J gene is TRBJ2-1, the V gene TRBV28, with D possibly TRBD2 on 6 matching bases. The V gene's germline CDR1 is MDHEN and CDR2 SYDVKM. V lost 7 bases and J 0 bases, leaving 10 bases between the germline ends. The CDR3 spans 14 residues. The CDR3 region is CASIGAGSYNEQFF. The CDR3 nucleotides read TGTGCCAGCATTGGAGCGGGCTCCTACAATGAGCAGTTCTTC.

This clone was found a few times. CDR3 DNA: TGTGCCAGCAGCCCGTTGGGTAGCGGGAGTTTCGCAGATACGCAGTATTTT. Its protein is CASSPLGSGSFADTQYF. V usage is TRBV4-2 and J usage is TRBJ2-3; 9 nucleotides agree with TRBD2. This CDR3 contains 17 residues. Trimming at V came to 4 bases and at J to 4 bases, leaving 12 bases not matched to a gene. In germline, CDR1 is LGHNA, CDR2 YNFKEQ.

This chain joins TRBV7-9 and TRBJ1-6, with 7 bases lining up with TRBD1. Germline CDR1 and CDR2: SEHNR and FQNEAQ (reference sequence). Trimming took 5 bases from V and 8 from J; bases not matched to a gene: 6. The CDR3 length is 14 residues. The CDR3 is CASSLITGDSPLHF. The CDR3 bases are TGTGCCAGCAGCCTAATCACAGGGGATTCACCCCTCCACTTT.

The J gene is TRBJ2-3, the V gene TRBV12-3 or TRBV12-4, with D possibly TRBD2 on 6 matching bases. V lost 3 bases to trimming and J lost 4 bases, with 8 bases between them. The length of the CDR3 is 13 residues. CDR3 protein: CASSFREPDTQYF. CDR3 bases: TGTGCCAGCAGTTTCCGGGAGCCAGATACGCAGTATTTT.

The chain carries TRBV18 and TRBJ1-1; tentatively, D is TRBD1 (5 bases). Germline V gene lookup returns CDR1 KGHSH and CDR2 LQKENI. The CDR3 spans 15 residues. V was trimmed by 0 bases and J by 5 bases, leaving 13 bases between them. For the CDR3, the DNA is TGTGCCAGCTCACCACCAACAGTCAGGGCGACTGAAGCTTTCTTT. This gives the protein CASSPPTVRATEAFF.

The V gene is TRBV28, the J gene TRBJ2-1; TRBD1 might be the D (6 bases). There are 16 residues in the CDR3. CDR1 is MDHEN and CDR2 is SYDVKM in the germline V gene. V dropped 7 bases and J dropped 6 bases, with 22 bases sitting between them. DNA for the CDR3: TGTGCCAGCACCCATTATCCCTCTTGGGGGCTCAATGAGCAGTTCTTC. Translated, it gives CASTHYPSWGLNEQFF. Based on the CDR3 plus reference TRBV28 and TRBJ2-1, the full variable domain is DVKVTQSSRYLVKRTGEKVFLECVQDMDHENMFWYRQDPGLGLRLIYFSYDVKMKEKGDIPEGYSVSREKKERFSLILESASTNQTSMYLCASTHYPSWGLNEQFFGPGTRLTVL.

The rearrangement links TRBV13 to TRBJ1-1; TRBD1 matches at 7 bases. This CDR3 has 19 residues. CDR1 and CDR2 from the germline V gene are PRHDT and FYEKMQ (reference sequence). The V and J ends lost 2 bases and 4 bases, in that order; junction bases with no gene match: 19. In DNA form, the CDR3 reads TGTGCCAGCAGCTTATTGTCGCGGGGTCCAAGGGGGCGCGGCACTGAAGCTTTCTTT. Encoded protein: CASSLLSRGPRGRGTEAFF. Full variable domain (remainder filled in from reference TRBV13 and TRBJ1-1): AAGVIQSPRHLIKEKRETATLKCYPIPRHDTVYWYQQGPGQDPQFLISFYEKMQSDKGSIPDRFSAQQFSDYHSELNMSSLELGDSALYFCASSLLSRGPRGRGTEAFFGQGTRLTVV.

Only one count was recorded for this clone. This chain uses TRBV2 with TRBJ1-6; TRBD1 matches 7 bases. J lost 5 bases, V lost 5 bases, and 9 bases had no gene match. CDR1 is SNHLY and CDR2 is FYNNEI in the germline V gene. The CDR3 runs to 16 residues. CDR3 protein: CASSLQGNMNNSPLHF. In DNA form, the CDR3 reads TGTGCCAGCAGTTTACAGGGGAATATGAATAATTCACCCCTCCACTTT.

The V and J genes are TRBV7-9 and TRBJ1-2, with TRBD1 as a possible D gene (5 bases). Trimming removed 5 bases at V and 4 bases at J, with 17 bases between. Germline-derived CDR1 and CDR2 are SEHNR and FQNEAQ (reference sequence). This CDR3 is 15 amino acids long. The CDR3 protein is CASSPGTTGVYGYTF. CDR3 nucleotide sequence: TGTGCCAGCAGCCCCGGGACGACGGGGGTCTATGGCTACACCTTC.

This clone was observed a single time. The rearrangement links TRBV24-1 to TRBJ2-3, with 7 bases identical to TRBD1. The germline CDR1 and CDR2 sequences are KGHDR and SFDVKD. CDR3 length: 16 residues. The ends lost 2 bases at V and 1 base at J; junction bases unmatched: 5. Here the CDR3 DNA reads TGTGCCACCAGTGATTCATTAGACAGGGGCACAGATACGCAGTATTTT. Amino acid sequence: CATSDSLDRGTDTQYF.